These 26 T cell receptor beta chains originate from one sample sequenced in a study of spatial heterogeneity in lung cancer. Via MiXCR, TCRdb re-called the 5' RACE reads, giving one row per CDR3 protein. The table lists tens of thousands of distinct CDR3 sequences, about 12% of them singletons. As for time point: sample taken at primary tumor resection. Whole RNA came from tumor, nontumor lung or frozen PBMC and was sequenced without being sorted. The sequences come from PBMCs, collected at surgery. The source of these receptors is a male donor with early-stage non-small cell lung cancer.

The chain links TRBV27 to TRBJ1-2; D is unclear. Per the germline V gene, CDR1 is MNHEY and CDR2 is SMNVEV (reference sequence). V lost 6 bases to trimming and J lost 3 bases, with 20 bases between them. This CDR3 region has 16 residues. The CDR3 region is CASSPWAESTDYGYTF. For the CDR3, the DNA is TGTGCCAGCAGCCCATGGGCCGAAAGCACTGACTATGGCTACACCTTC.

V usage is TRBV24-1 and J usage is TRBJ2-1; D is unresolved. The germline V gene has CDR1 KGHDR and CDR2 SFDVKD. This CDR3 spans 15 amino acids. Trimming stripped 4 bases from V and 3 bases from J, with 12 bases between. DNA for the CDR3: TGTGCCACCAGTGACACCCCGGGCGGCTACAATGAGCAGTTCTTC. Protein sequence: CATSDTPGGYNEQFF.

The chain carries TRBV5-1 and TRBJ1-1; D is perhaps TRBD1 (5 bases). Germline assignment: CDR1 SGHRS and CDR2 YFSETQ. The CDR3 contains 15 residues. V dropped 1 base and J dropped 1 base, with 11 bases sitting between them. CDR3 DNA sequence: TGCGCCAGCAGCTTGTTATCCGGGGCGAACACTGAAGCTTTCTTT. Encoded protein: CASSLLSGANTEAFF.

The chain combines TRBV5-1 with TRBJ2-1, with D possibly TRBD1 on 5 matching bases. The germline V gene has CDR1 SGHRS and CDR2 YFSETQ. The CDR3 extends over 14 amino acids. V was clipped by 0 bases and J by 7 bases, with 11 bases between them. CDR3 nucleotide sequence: TGCGCCAGCAGCTTGGTCCAGGGTGCAAATGAGCAGTTCTTC. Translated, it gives CASSLVQGANEQFF.

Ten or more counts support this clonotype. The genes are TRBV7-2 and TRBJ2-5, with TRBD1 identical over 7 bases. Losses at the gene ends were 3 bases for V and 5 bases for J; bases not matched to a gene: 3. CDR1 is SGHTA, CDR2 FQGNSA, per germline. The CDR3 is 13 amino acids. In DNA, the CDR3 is TGTGCCAGCAGCTTGCAGGGGGTTGAGACCCAGTACTTC. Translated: CASSLQGVETQYF.

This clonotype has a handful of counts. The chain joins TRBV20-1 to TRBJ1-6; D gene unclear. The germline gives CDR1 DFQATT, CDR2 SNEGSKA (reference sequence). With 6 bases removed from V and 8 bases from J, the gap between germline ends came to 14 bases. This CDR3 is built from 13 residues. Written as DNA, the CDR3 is TGCAGTGCCAGCACGGGAGATGATTCACCCCTCCACTTT. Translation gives CSASTGDDSPLHF.

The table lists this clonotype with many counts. The CDR3, as DNA: TGCAGCGTCCGACAGGGGCTCCCCTACGAGCAGTACTTC. Its protein is CSVRQGLPYEQYF. V usage is TRBV29-1 and J usage is TRBJ2-7; 8 positions match TRBD1. The CDR3 is made up of 13 amino acids. J gave up 2 bases and V 6 bases, and 6 bases lay outside the gene matches. Germline V gene sequence: CDR1 SQVTM, CDR2 ANQGSEA.

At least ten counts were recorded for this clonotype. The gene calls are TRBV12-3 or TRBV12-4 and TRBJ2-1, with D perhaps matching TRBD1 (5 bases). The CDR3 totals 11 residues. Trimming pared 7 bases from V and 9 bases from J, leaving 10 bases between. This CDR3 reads CASTQGFEQFF. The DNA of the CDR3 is TGTGCCAGCACCCAGGGTTTTGAGCAGTTCTTC.

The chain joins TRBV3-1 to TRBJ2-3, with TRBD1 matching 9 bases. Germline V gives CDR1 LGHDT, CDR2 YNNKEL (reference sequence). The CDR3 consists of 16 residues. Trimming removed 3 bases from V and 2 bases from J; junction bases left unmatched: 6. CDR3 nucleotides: TGTGCCAGCAGCCAGGGGACAGGGACGTCCACAGATACGCAGTATTTT. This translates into CASSQGTGTSTDTQYF.

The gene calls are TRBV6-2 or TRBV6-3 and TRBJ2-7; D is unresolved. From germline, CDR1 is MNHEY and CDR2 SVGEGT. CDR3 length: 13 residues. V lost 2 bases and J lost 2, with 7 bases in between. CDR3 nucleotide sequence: TGTGCCAGCAGTTACGTTTCGGCCTACGAGCAGTACTTC. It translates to CASSYVSAYEQYF.

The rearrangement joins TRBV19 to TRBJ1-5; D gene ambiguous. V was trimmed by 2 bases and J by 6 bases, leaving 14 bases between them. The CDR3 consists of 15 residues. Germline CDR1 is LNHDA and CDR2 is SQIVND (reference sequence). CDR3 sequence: CASSILGGFSQPQHF. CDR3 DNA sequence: TGTGCCAGTAGTATACTTGGAGGGTTTAGTCAGCCCCAGCATTTT.

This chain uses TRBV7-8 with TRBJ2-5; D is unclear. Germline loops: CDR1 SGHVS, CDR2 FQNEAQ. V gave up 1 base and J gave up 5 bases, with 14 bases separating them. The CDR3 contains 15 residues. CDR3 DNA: TGTGCCAGCAGCTTAGAGCCTCGTAGTACCGAGACCCAGTACTTC. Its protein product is CASSLEPRSTETQYF.

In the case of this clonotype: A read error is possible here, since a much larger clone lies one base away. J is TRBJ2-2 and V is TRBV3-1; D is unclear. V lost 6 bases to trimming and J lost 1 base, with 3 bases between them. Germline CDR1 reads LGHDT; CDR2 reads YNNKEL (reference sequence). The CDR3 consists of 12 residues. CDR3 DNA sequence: TGTGCCAGCAGACAGAACACCGGGGAGCTGTTTTTT. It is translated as CASRQNTGELFF.

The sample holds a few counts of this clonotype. CDR3 coding DNA: TGCAGTGTGGTCGGGAGTGGAGGAGATACGCAGTATTTT. As protein: CSVVGSGGDTQYF. The gene calls are TRBV20-1 and TRBJ2-3, with D tentatively TRBD2 (6 bases). The CDR3 extends over 13 amino acids. The V gene's germline CDR1 is DFQATT and CDR2 SNEGSKA (reference sequence). The V and J ends lost 7 bases and 5 bases respectively, with 16 bases between them.

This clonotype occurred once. In nucleotides, the CDR3 is TGTGCCAGCAGAGCCAATAGCAATCAGCCCCAGCATTTT. Residues: CASRANSNQPQHF. The V call is TRBV12-3 or TRBV12-4, the J call TRBJ1-5; D not certain. V shed 6 bases and J shed 0 bases, with 6 bases lying between them. This CDR3 contains 13 residues.

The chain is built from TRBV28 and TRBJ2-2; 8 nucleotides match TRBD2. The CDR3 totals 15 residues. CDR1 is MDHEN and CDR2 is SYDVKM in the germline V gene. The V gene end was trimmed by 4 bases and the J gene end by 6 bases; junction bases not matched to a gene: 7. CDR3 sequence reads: CASSYAGRASGELFF. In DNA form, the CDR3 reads TGTGCCAGCAGTTATGCCGGGAGGGCCTCCGGGGAGCTGTTTTTT.

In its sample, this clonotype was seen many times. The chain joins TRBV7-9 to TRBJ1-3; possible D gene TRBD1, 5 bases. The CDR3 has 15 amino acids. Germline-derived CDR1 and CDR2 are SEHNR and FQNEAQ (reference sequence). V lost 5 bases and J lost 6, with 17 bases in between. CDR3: CASSLATGVKNTIYF. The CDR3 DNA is TGTGCCAGCAGCCTGGCTACGGGGGTCAAAAACACCATATATTTT. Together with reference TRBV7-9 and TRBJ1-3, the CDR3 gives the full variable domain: DTGVSQNPRHKITKRGQNVTFRCDPISEHNRLYWYRQTLGQGPEFLTYFQNEAQLEKSRLLSDRFSAERPKGSFSTLEIQRTEQGDSAMYLCASSLATGVKNTIYFGEGSWLTVV.

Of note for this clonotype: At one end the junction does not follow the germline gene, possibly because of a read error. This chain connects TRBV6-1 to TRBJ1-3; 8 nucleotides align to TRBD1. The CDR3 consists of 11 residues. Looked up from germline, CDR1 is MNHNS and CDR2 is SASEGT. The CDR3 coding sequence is TGTGCCAGCAGTGACCGAGACAGGGGACATTTT. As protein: CASSDRDRGHF.

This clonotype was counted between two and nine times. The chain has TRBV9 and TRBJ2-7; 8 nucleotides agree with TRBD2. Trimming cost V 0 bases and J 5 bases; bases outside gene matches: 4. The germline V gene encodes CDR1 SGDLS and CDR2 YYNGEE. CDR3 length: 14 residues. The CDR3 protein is CASSVVPGGNEQYF. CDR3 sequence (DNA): TGTGCCAGCAGCGTAGTTCCGGGAGGGAACGAGCAGTACTTC.

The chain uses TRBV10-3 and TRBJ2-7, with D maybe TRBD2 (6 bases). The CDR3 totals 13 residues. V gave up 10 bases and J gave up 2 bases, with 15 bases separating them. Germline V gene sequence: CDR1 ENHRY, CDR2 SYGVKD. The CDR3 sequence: CARRWEDPYEQYF. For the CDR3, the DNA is TGTGCCAGGAGGTGGGAGGACCCCTACGAGCAGTACTTC.

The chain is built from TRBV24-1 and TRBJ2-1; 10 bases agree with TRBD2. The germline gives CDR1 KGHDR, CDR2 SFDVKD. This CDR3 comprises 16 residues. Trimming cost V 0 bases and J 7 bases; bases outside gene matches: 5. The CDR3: CATSDLSGGAGNEQFF. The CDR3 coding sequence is TGTGCCACCAGTGATTTGAGCGGGGGGGCAGGTAATGAGCAGTTCTTC.

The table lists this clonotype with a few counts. CDR3 sequence reads: CASSYEGRRNQPQHF. In DNA, the CDR3 is TGTGCCAGCAGTTACGAAGGGAGGCGCAATCAGCCCCAGCATTTT. The gene calls are TRBV6-2 or TRBV6-3 and TRBJ1-5, with unresolved D. Trimming left V 2 bases short and J 2 bases short, with 10 bases between. The CDR3 length is 15 residues. From germline, CDR1 is MNHEY and CDR2 SVGEGT.

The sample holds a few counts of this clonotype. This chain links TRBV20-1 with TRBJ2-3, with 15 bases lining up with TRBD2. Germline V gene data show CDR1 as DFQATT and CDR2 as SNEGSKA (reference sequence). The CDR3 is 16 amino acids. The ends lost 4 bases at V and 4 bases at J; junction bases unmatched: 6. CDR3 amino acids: CSATGTSGGWSDTQYF. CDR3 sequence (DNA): TGCAGTGCTACTGGGACTAGCGGGGGGTGGTCAGATACGCAGTATTTT.

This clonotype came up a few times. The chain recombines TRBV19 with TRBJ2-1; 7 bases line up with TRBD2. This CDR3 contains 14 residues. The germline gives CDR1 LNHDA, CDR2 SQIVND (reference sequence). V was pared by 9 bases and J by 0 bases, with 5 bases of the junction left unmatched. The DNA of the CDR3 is TGTGCCAGCAGAAGGGACTACTCCTACAATGAGCAGTTCTTC. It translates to CASRRDYSYNEQFF.

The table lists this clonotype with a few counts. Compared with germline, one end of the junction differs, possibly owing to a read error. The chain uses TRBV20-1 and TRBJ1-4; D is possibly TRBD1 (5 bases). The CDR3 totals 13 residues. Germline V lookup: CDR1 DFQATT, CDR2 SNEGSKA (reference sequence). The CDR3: CSARGQGFEKLFF. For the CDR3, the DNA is TGCAGTGCCAGAGGCCAGGGATTCGAAAAACTGTTTTTT.

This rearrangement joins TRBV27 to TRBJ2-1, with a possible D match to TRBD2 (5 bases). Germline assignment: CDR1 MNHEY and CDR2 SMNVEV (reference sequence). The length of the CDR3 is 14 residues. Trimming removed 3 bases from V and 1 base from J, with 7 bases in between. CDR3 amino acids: CASSFGLSYNEQFF. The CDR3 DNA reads TGTGCCAGCAGTTTCGGACTTTCCTACAATGAGCAGTTCTTC.